This section outlines one T cell receptor (beta chain) sequence together with its context. Its antigen is currently unknown. Relative to the germline gene, one junction end is altered; a read error may explain this. The data belong to a study of PD-1 blockade in classical Hodgkin lymphoma. All trial patients relapsed after autologous stem cell transplantation. Magnetic negative selection, applied to thawed PBMCs, was used to isolate the CD8+ T cells. TCRdb's copy holds only in-frame clones and misses some; the assay was immunoSEQ multiplex PCR. The repertoire consists of under 2,500 clones, with about two thirds occurring once and the leading ten covering around 35%. General observations from the study: The origin of the repertoire differences remains undefined, with disease activity or prior therapy as possible causes. Relative to healthy donors, newly diagnosed patients reportedly had lower baseline TCR diversity, which was reported as lower still in relapsed/refractory patients. TCR diversity in CD4+, not CD8+, cells rose significantly by C4D1. Those achieving complete response showed baseline diversity like newly diagnosed patients.

The CDR3 has 16 residues. The germline gives CDR1 SGHRS, CDR2 YFSETQ. The sample here was CD8+ T cells from blood, taken at baseline. The chain is built from TRBV5-1 and TRBJ1-1, with 11 bases aligning to TRBD1. This TCR was sampled from a human donor with classical Hodgkin lymphoma. CDR3 residues: CASSPGTGGLNTEAFF. The CDR3 DNA reads TGTGCCAGCAGCCCCGGGACAGGGGGGTTAAACACTGAAGCTTTCTTT.